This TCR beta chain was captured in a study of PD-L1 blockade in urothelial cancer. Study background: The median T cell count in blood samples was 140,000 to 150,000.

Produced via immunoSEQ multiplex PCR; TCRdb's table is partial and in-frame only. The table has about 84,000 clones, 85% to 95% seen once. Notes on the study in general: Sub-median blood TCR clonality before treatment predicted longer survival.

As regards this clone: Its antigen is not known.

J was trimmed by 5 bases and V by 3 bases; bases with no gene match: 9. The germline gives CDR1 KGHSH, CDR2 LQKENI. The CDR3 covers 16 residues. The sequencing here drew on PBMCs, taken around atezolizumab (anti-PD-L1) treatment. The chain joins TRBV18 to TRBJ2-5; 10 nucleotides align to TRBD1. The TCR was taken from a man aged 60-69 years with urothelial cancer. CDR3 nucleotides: TGTGCCAGCTCACCTGGGACAGGGGATGTCGGGGAGACCCAGTACTTC. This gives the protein CASSPGTGDVGETQYF.